This T cell receptor beta chain was recorded in a study of blood T cell repertoires in COVID-19. Repertoires were generated with immunoSEQ multiplex PCR, while TCRdb's copy carries only in-frame clones and drops some. The table lists a few hundred thousand clones, roughly 90% of them singletons, with approximately 1.8% in the top ten. The CDR3 length is 12 residues. In germline, CDR1 is GTSNPN, CDR2 SVGIG (reference sequence). Trimming pared 8 bases from V and 3 bases from J, leaving 10 bases between. Sequenced material: PBMCs or T cells enriched from blood (not recorded which). The receptor's source is a woman aged 35 to 49 who had recovered from COVID-19. This sequence joins TRBV30 and TRBJ2-2, with D uncertain. The CDR3 loop reads CAHTTDTGELFF. The CDR3 bases are TGTGCCCATACGACTGACACCGGGGAGCTGTTTTTT. Filled out from reference TRBV30 and TRBJ2-2, the complete variable domain reads SQTIHQWPATLVQPVGSPLSLECTVEGTSNPNLYWYRQAAGRGLQLLFYSVGIGQISSEVPQNLSASRPQDRQFILSSKKLLLSDSGFYLCAHTTDTGELFFGEGSRLTVL.